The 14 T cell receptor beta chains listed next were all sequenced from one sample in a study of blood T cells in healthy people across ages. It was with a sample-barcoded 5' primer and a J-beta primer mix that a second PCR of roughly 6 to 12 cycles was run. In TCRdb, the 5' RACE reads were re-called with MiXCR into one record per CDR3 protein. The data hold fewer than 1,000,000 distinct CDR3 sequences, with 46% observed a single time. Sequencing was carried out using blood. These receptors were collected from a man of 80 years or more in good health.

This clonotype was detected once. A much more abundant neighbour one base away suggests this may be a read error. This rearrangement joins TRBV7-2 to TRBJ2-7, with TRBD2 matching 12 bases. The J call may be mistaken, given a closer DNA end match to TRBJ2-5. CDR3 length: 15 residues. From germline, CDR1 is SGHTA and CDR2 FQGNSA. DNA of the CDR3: TGTGCCAACAGCTCAGGACTAGCGGGACGAGAGACCCAGTACTTC. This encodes CANSSGLAGRETQYF.

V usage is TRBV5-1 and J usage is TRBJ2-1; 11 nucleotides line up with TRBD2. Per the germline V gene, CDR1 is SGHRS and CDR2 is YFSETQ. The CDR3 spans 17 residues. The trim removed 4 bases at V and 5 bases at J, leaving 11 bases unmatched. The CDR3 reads CASSLGTEGLADNEQFF. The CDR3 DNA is TGCGCCAGCAGCCTCGGGACCGAGGGACTAGCGGACAATGAGCAGTTCTTC.

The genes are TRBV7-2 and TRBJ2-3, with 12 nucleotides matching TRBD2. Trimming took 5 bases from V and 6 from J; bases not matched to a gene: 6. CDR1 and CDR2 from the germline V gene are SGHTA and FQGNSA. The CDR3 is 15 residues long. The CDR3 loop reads CASSTRLAGVDTQYF. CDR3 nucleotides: TGTGCCAGCAGCACCCGACTAGCGGGGGTGGATACGCAGTATTTT.

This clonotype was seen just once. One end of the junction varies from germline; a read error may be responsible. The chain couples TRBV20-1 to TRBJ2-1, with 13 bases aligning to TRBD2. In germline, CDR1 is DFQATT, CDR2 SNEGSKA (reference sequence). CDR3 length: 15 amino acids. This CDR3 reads CSATWTSGGFNVQFF. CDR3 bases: TGCAGTGCTACCTGGACTAGCGGGGGCTTTAATGTGCAGTTCTTC.

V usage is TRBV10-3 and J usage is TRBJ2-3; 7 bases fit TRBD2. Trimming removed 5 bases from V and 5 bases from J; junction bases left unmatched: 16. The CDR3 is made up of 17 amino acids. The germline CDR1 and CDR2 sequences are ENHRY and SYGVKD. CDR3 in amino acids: CAISNSPDAGVVDTQYF. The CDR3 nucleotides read TGTGCCATCAGTAACTCCCCGGACGCGGGGGTAGTAGATACGCAGTATTTT.

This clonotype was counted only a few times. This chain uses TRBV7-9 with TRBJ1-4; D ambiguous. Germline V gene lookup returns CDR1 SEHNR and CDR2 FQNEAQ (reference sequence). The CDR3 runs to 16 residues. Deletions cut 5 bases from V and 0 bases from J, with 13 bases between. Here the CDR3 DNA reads TGTGCCAGCAGCCCGTCAAACGTGGCAACTAATGAAAAACTGTTTTTT. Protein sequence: CASSPSNVATNEKLFF.

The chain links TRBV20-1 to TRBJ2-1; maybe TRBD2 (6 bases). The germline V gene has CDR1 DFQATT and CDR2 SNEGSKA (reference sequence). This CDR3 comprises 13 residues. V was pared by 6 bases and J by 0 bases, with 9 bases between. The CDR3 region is CSALGGSYNEQFF. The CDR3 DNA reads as TGCAGTGCCTTGGGGGGCTCCTACAATGAGCAGTTCTTC.

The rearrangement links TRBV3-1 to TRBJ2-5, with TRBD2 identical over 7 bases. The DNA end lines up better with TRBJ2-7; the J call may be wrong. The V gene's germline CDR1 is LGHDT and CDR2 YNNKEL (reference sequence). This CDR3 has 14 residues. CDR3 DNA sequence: TGTGCCAGCAGCACGAGCGGGAACAGTGACGAGCAGTACTTC. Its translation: CASSTSGNSDEQYF.

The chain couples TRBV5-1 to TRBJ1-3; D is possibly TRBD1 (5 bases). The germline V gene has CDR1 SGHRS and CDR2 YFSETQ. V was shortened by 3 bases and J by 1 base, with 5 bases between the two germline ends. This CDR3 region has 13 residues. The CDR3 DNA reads TGCGCCAGCAGCTCAGGGTCTGGAAACACCATATATTTT. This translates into CASSSGSGNTIYF. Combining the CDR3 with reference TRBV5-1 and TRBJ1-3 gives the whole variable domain KAGVTQTPRYLIKTRGQQVTLSCSPISGHRSVSWYQQTPGQGLQFLFEYFSETQRNKGNFPGRFSGRQFSNSRSEMNVSTLELGDSALYLCASSSGSGNTIYFGEGSWLTVV.

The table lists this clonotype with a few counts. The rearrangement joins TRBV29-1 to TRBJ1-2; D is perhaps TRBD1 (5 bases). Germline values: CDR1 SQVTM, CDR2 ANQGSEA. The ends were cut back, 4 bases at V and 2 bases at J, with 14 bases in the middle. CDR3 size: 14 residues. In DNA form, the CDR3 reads TGCAGCGTTGGTATCGCAGGGTCCAACTATGGCTACACCTTC. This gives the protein CSVGIAGSNYGYTF.

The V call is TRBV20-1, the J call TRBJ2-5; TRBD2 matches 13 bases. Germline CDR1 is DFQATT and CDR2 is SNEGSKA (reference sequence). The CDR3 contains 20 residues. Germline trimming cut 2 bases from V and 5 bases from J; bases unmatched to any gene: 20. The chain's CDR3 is CSARPPGLAGFKKGEETQYF. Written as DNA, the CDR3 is TGCAGTGCTAGACCCCCGGGACTAGCGGGATTCAAGAAAGGGGAGGAGACCCAGTACTTC.

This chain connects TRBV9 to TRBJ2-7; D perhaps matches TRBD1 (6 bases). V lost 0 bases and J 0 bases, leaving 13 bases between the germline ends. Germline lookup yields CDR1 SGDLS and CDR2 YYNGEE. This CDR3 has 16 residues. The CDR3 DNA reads TGTGCCAGCAGCGTAGGGCTAGACAGGTCCTCCTACGAGCAGTACTTC. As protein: CASSVGLDRSSYEQYF.

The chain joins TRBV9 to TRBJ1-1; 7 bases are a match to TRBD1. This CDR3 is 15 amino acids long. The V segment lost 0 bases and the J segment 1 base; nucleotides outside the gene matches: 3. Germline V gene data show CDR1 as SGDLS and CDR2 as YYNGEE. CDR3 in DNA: TGTGCCAGCAGCGTAGCAGGGACAGCGAACACTGAAGCTTTCTTT. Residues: CASSVAGTANTEAFF.

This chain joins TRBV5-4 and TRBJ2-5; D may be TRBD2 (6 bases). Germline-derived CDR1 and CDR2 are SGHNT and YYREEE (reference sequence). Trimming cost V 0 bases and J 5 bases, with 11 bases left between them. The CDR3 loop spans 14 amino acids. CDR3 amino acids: CASSLEIGSETQYF. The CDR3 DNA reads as TGTGCCAGCAGCTTGGAAATCGGGAGCGAGACCCAGTACTTC.